This T cell receptor beta chain was captured by sequencing in a study of OX40 agonist ivuxolimab in advanced cancers. Across the study: In this trial design, patients received ivuxolimab intravenously at 0.01 to 10 mg/kg every 2 weeks.

Clones were read by immunoSEQ multiplex PCR, and TCRdb kept only the in-frame ones, dropping some. Of approximately 65,000 clones in the sample, more than 85% were seen once. A remark on this clone: Its antigen is currently unknown.

The CDR3 length is 15 residues. The V gene's germline CDR1 is MGHRA and CDR2 YSYEKL. Trimming at V came to 0 bases and at J to 4 bases, leaving 2 bases not matched to a gene. Broader study findings: CD4+ and CD8+ blood T cells expanded clonally by week 6 at 0.1 to 3.0 mg/kg.

This specimen consisted of CD4+ or CD8+ T cells sorted from blood, obtained in a trial of the OX40 agonist ivuxolimab. This chain connects TRBV4-1 to TRBJ1-5, with 8 bases lining up with TRBD1. This sequence originates from an adult with an advanced solid tumor such as melanoma, head and neck, liver or kidney cancer. The CDR3 reads CASSQEDRANQPQHF. Written as DNA, the CDR3 is TGCGCCAGCAGCCAAGAGGACAGGGCTAATCAGCCCCAGCATTTT.